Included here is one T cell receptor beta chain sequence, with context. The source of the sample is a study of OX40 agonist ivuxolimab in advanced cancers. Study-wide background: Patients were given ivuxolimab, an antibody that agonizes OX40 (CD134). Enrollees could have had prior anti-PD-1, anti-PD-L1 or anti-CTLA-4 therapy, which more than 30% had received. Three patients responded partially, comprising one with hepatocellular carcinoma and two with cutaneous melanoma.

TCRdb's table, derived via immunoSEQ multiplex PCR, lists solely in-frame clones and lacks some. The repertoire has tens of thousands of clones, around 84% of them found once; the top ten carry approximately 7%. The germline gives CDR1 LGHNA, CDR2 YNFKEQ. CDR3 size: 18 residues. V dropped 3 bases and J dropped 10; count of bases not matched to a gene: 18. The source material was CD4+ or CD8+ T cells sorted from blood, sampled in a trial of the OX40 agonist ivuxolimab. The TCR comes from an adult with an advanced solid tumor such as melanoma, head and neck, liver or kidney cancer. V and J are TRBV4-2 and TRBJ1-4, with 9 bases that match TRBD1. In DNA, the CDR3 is TGTGCCAGCAGCCAGGATGGCGCTGCACAGGGGGCTGGACGAAAACTGTTTTTT. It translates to CASSQDGAAQGAGRKLFF.